These 17 T cell receptor beta chains came from one sample sequenced in a study of CD8 T cells in ankylosing spondylitis (dated by TCRdb to 2017 to 2019). Paper-wide results and their limitations: Blood from ankylosing spondylitis patients appeared to be characterized by a TCR beta motif composed of roughly eight highly homologous amino acid variants.

Their specific antigens are unknown. Library preparation employed 5' RACE. TCRdb shows the sequencer as Illumina HiSeq 2500. TCRdb reworked the public reads: Q25 trimming with fastp, MiXCR clone assembly, productive beta chains retained. Rows with a matching CDR3 protein are joined into one entry that keeps the most common DNA and genes. Present in this sample are roughly 400,000 distinct CDR3 sequences, 20% to 25% of which were seen just once. The ten top clones hold approximately 15% of the sample. Sequenced: blood, either unsorted or a sorted T cell fraction (not recorded which). All receptors derive from a male donor with ankylosing spondylitis.

CDR3 bases: TGTGCCAGCAGTTTTTCCGGGACAGGGCCCCGTTATAGCAATCAGCCCCAGCATTTT. Translating it yields CASSFSGTGPRYSNQPQHF. The V call is TRBV28, the J call TRBJ1-5; TRBD1 matches at 9 bases. The ends lost 3 bases at V and 0 bases at J; junction bases unmatched: 12. This CDR3 spans 19 amino acids. The germline gives CDR1 MDHEN, CDR2 SYDVKM.

The genes are TRBV7-2 and TRBJ2-1; 10 bases fit TRBD2. CDR1 is SGHTA and CDR2 is FQGNSA in the germline V gene. This CDR3 has 15 residues. The V and J ends lost 1 base and 7 bases, in that order; junction bases with no gene match: 4. The CDR3 bases are TGTGCCAGCAGCTTAGTAAGCGGGAGGGGTAATGAGCAGTTCTTC. It translates to CASSLVSGRGNEQFF.

This clonotype was picked up many times. At one end, the junction sequence differs from germline, possibly due to a read error. The J gene is TRBJ1-2, the V gene TRBV12-3 or TRBV12-4; TRBD1 is a possible D gene (5 bases). The CDR3 runs to 14 residues. CDR3 bases: TGTGCCAGCACTTTAGGCAGGGAGGCCTATGGCTACACCTTC. Translating it yields CASTLGREAYGYTF.

This clonotype has a handful of counts. The chain is built from TRBV7-2 and TRBJ2-7; D perhaps matches TRBD2 (6 bases). The CDR3 spans 15 residues. Germline-derived CDR1 and CDR2 are SGHTA and FQGNSA. The V gene lost 5 bases and the J gene lost 6 bases, with 20 bases spanning the gap. DNA for the CDR3: TGTGCCAGCAGCCAGACGCCGGGACTTGGGCCCGAGCAGTACTTC. Translated, it gives CASSQTPGLGPEQYF.

V and J are TRBV3-1 and TRBJ2-1; 8 nucleotides line up with TRBD2. The CDR3 is 14 residues long. Germline CDR1 and CDR2: LGHDT and YNNKEL (reference sequence). V dropped 2 bases and J dropped 9; count of bases not matched to a gene: 6. The CDR3 reads CASSQIAGFFEQFF. The CDR3 DNA reads TGTGCCAGCAGCCAAATAGCGGGATTCTTTGAGCAGTTCTTC.

The chain is built from TRBV12-5 and TRBJ2-5, with 8 bases matching TRBD2. Germline V gene sequence: CDR1 LGHNT, CDR2 FRNRAP. J was trimmed by 5 bases and V by 6 bases; bases with no gene match: 11. The CDR3 is 15 amino acids. The CDR3 nucleotides read TGTGCTAGTGGCCTGGGGGCGGGAGGTCTTGAGACCCAGTACTTC. Protein sequence: CASGLGAGGLETQYF.

This chain joins TRBV20-1 and TRBJ1-5; D remains ambiguous. The CDR3 sequence is 15 residues long. The V and J ends lost 6 bases and 5 bases respectively, with 20 bases between them. Germline assignment: CDR1 DFQATT and CDR2 SNEGSKA (reference sequence). CDR3 sequence: CSAGGKEITDQPQHF. The DNA of the CDR3 is TGCAGTGCCGGCGGTAAGGAGATCACTGATCAGCCCCAGCATTTT.

A few counts support this clonotype. The chain joins TRBV5-1 to TRBJ2-2; 11 positions agree with TRBD2. V was clipped by 9 bases and J by 5 bases; unmatched bases: 9. CDR3 size: 15 residues. Germline V lookup: CDR1 SGHRS, CDR2 YFSETQ. The CDR3 spells CATGLAGPRTGELFF. The CDR3, as DNA: TGCGCCACCGGACTAGCGGGTCCCAGGACCGGGGAGCTGTTTTTT.

The chain is built from TRBV7-8 and TRBJ1-5; maybe TRBD1 (5 bases). V was clipped by 5 bases and J by 5 bases, with 10 bases between them. The CDR3 runs 13 residues. Germline loops: CDR1 SGHVS, CDR2 FQNEAQ. In DNA, the CDR3 is TGTGCCAGCAGCCGGGACTCCGATCAGCCCCAGCATTTT. As protein: CASSRDSDQPQHF.

This rearrangement joins TRBV28 to TRBJ2-7; no clear D. Germline-derived CDR1 and CDR2 are MDHEN and SYDVKM. This CDR3 region has 11 residues. V was pared by 8 bases and J by 6 bases, with 11 bases between. CDR3 bases: TGTGCCAGCGGGAACTTTGGCGAGCAGTACTTC. It is translated as CASGNFGEQYF.

This clonotype was seen only a few times. This chain links TRBV5-1 with TRBJ2-1; 9 nucleotides align to TRBD1. CDR1 and CDR2 (germline): SGHRS, YFSETQ. The CDR3 sequence is 17 residues long. V was pared by 0 bases and J by 4 bases, with 8 bases of the junction left unmatched. The CDR3 is CASSLEWFGQGYNEQFF. The CDR3 DNA reads TGCGCCAGCAGCTTGGAATGGTTTGGACAGGGGTACAATGAGCAGTTCTTC.

Many counts were recorded for this clonotype. The gene calls are TRBV29-1 and TRBJ2-2; 10 bases are shared with TRBD2. The CDR3 covers 15 residues. The V gene's germline CDR1 is SQVTM and CDR2 ANQGSEA. V lost 6 bases to trimming and J lost 0 bases; unmatched junction nucleotides: 4. CDR3 residues: CSVAGLASNTGELFF. The CDR3 DNA reads as TGCAGCGTCGCGGGACTAGCGTCGAACACCGGGGAGCTGTTTTTT.

The table lists this clonotype with a few counts. This rearrangement joins TRBV2 to TRBJ2-2; a possible D gene is TRBD2 (6 bases). Germline loops: CDR1 SNHLY, CDR2 FYNNEI. With 4 bases removed from V and 3 bases from J, the gap between germline ends came to 12 bases. CDR3 size: 15 residues. CDR3: CASSGGRDYTGELFF. The CDR3 DNA sequence: TGTGCCAGCAGTGGAGGGCGGGATTACACCGGGGAGCTGTTTTTT.

This clonotype was found a few times. CDR3 sequence: CAWRRGLAGYNEQFF. Here the CDR3 DNA reads TGTGCCTGGAGGCGGGGACTAGCGGGATACAATGAGCAGTTCTTC. The rearrangement links TRBV30 to TRBJ2-1, with 13 bases aligning to TRBD2. Germline V gene sequence: CDR1 GTSNPN, CDR2 SVGIG (reference sequence). The CDR3 contains 15 residues. Trimming cost V 3 bases and J 4 bases; bases outside gene matches: 3.

The chain uses TRBV5-1 and TRBJ2-2; D is unclear. V lost 6 bases and J 6 bases, leaving 15 bases between the germline ends. From germline, CDR1 is SGHRS and CDR2 YFSETQ. The CDR3 totals 14 residues. The CDR3 DNA reads TGCGCCAGCACCTACTACCCGGCCGCCGGGGAGCTGTTTTTT. Translating gives CASTYYPAAGELFF.

This clonotype was counted only a few times. The chain has TRBV12-3 or TRBV12-4 and TRBJ1-2; D call uncertain. V shed 10 bases and J shed 4 bases, with 13 bases lying between them. CDR3 length equals 12 residues. Here the CDR3 reads CAISHRIYGYTF. CDR3 nucleotide sequence: TGTGCCATCTCACACCGGATCTATGGCTACACCTTC.

J is TRBJ2-3 and V is TRBV6-2 or TRBV6-3, with D perhaps matching TRBD2 (5 bases). The CDR3 has 15 residues. Germline CDR1 is MNHEY and CDR2 is SVGEGT. The V and J ends lost 6 bases and 0 bases respectively, with 13 bases between them. The CDR3 DNA reads as TGTGCCAGCAGGGACTGGGAAATTAGCACAGATACGCAGTATTTT. Protein: CASRDWEISTDTQYF.